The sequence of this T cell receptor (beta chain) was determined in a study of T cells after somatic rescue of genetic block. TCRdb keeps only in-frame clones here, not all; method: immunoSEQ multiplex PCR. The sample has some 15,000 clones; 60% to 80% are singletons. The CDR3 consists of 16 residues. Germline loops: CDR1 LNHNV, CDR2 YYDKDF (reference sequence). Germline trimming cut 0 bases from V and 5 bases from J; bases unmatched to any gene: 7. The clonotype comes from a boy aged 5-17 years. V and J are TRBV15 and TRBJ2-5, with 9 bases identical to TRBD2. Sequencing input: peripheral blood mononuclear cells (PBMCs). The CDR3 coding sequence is TGTGCCACCAGCAGAGAAGGGCGGGAGGGCGAGGAGACCCAGTACTTC. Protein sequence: CATSREGREGEETQYF.